This T cell receptor beta chain was identified during a study of CD8 T cells in Susac syndrome. Whole-study context: When their blood was taken, the Susac syndrome patients had either not yet had any therapy, were taking corticosteroids, or were taking intravenous immunoglobulin alone.

Negative isolation was used for CD8+ and CD4+ T cells and FACS enrichment for TEMRA cells. The RNA input was about 0.45 to 1 ug, and it was reverse transcribed with random hexamers. By means of immunoSEQ multiplex PCR, TCR beta CDR3 spanning 54 Vbeta and 13 Jbeta underwent amplification. TCRdb reprocessed the immunoSEQ multiplex PCR reads with MiXCR, giving one entry per CDR3 protein. The sample carries some 75,000 distinct CDR3 sequences, 90% to 95% recorded once. Findings and limits, study-wide: Susac CD8+ cells expanded clonally the most in TEMRA cells and in active patients.

Notes on this clonotype: What it binds is unknown.

The clonotype was recovered from a human donor with Susac syndrome. The specimen was CD8+ T cells from PBMCs.

CDR3 nucleotides: TGTGCCAGCAGCGGGGGGACAGGGGGGAACGAGCAGTACTTC. Translating it yields CASSGGTGGNEQYF. V is TRBV7-9 and J is TRBJ2-7; 11 bases match TRBD1. There are 14 residues in the CDR3. J lost 5 bases, V lost 5 bases, and 5 bases had no gene match. CDR1 is SEHNR, CDR2 FQNEAQ, per germline (reference sequence).